The source of this T cell receptor (beta chain) is a study of blood T cell repertoires in COVID-19. TCRdb's table, derived via immunoSEQ multiplex PCR, lists solely in-frame clones and lacks some. The sample includes roughly 250,000 clones, around nine tenths seen only once; the top ten take around 9.5%. This TCR came from a man between 35 and 55 years old who had recovered from COVID-19. Sequenced: peripheral blood.

The CDR3 DNA reads TGTGCCAGCAGCTTACAGGGTGGTGGGGCCAACGTCCTGACTTTC. Translated, it gives CASSLQGGGANVLTF. The chain uses TRBV7-3 and TRBJ2-6, with D maybe TRBD1 (5 bases). The length of the CDR3 is 15 residues. The germline gives CDR1 SGHTA, CDR2 FQGTGA. The V and J ends lost 2 bases and 3 bases respectively, with 8 bases between them.